The source of this T cell receptor (beta chain) is a study of OX40 agonist ivuxolimab in advanced cancers. Overall study context: Partial responses were observed in three patients, of whom one had hepatocellular carcinoma and two had cutaneous melanoma.

Study outcomes and limitations: The mean number of expanded clones was higher in CD8+ T cells than in CD4+. Clones of CD4+ and CD8+ blood T cells grew by week 6 at doses of 0.1 to 3.0 mg/kg.

Sampled blood was obtained at baseline, cycle 4 day 1, and cycle 7 day 1. The repertoire was sequenced with immunoSEQ multiplex PCR; TCRdb's copy has only in-frame clones and lacks some. Among tens of thousands of clones listed, about 90% were seen once. V lost 0 bases to trimming and J lost 1 base, with 21 bases between them. Germline V CDR1 and CDR2: SGHNT, YYREEE (reference sequence). This CDR3 contains 19 residues. To note about this clone: As yet, its antigen is unknown.

The TCR comes from an adult with an advanced solid tumor such as melanoma, head and neck, liver or kidney cancer. The gene calls are TRBV5-4 and TRBJ2-3; D is unresolved. The specimen was CD4+ or CD8+ T cells sorted from blood, collected in a trial of the OX40 agonist ivuxolimab. Written as DNA, the CDR3 is TGTGCCAGCAGCTTGGCCGTTCCGTCCTTCACCGGCGGCACAGATACGCAGTATTTT. Translating it yields CASSLAVPSFTGGTDTQYF.